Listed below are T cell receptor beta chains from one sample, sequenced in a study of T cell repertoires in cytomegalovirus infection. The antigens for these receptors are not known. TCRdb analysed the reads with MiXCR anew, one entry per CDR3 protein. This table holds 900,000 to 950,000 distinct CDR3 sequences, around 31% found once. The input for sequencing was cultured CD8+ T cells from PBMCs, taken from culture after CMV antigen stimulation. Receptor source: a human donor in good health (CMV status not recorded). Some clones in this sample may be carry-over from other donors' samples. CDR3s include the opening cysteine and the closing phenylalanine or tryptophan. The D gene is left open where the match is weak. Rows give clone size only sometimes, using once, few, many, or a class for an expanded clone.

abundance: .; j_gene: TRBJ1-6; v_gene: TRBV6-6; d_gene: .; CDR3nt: TGTGCCAGCAGTTACTCGTGGGAGTCACCCCTCCACTTT; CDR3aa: CASSYSWESPLHF
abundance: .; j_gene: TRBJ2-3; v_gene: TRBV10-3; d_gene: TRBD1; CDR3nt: TGTGCCATCAGGACCTTGGACAGGGAGGGCACAGATACGCAGTATTTT; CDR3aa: CAIRTLDREGTDTQYF
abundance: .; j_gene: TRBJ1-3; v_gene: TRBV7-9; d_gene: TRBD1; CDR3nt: TGTGCCAGCAGAGGACAGGGGGCCTACAGCTCTGGAAACACCATATATTTT; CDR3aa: CASRGQGAYSSGNTIYF
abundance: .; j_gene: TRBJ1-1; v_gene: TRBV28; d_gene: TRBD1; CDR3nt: TGTGCCAGCAGTTTATGGGGACAGACCTTTGGGTACACTGAAGCTTTCTTT; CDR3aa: CASSLWGQTFGYTEAFF
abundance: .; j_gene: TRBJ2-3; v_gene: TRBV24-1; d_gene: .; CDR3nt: TGTGCCACCAGTGATTTGGACACCACCGCCAACACAGATACGCAGTATTTT; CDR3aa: CATSDLDTTANTDTQYF
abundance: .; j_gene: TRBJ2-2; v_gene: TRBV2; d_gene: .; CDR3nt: TGTGCCAGCAGTGAATTCCTAACCCCCACCCCTCCCGGGGAGCTGTTTTTT; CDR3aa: CASSEFLTPTPPGELFF
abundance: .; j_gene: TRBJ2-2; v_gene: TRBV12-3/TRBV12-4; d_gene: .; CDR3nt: TGTGCCAGCAGTCTAGGACGGCGGGGGGAGCTGTTTTTT; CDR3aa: CASSLGRRGELFF
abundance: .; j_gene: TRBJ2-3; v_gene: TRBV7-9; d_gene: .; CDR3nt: TGTGCCAGCAGCCCCCTGGACTCCCCAAGCACAGATACGCAGTATTTT; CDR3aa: CASSPLDSPSTDTQYF
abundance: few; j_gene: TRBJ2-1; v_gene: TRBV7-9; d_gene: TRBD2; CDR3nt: TGTGCCAGCAGCTCGACTAGCGGGGGTTTCGGCTACAATGAGCAGTTCTTC; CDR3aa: CASSSTSGGFGYNEQFF
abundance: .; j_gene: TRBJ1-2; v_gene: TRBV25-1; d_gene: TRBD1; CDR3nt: TGTGCCAGCAGTCCCCGGACAGGTGGCCGGAATTGGGGCTACACCTTC; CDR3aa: CASSPRTGGRNWGYTF
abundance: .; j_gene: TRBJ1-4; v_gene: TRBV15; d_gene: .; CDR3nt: TGTGCCACCAGCACCGGGAGGGAAAAACTGTTTTTT; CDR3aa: CATSTGREKLFF
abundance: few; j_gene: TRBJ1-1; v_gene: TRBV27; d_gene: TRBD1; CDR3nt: TGTGCCAGCGGGGACAGACACACTGAAGCTTTCTTT; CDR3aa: CASGDRHTEAFF
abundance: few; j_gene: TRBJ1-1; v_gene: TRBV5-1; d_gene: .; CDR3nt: TGCGCCAGCAGCTTGGACAGGGTTGGCAACACTGAAGCTTTCTTT; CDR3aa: CASSLDRVGNTEAFF
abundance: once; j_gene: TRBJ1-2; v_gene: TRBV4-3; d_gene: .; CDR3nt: TGCGCCAGCAGCCAAGATTCAGGGATAACCTATGGCTACACCTTC; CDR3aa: CASSQDSGITYGYTF
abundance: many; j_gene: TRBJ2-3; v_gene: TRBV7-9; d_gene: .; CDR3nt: TGTGCCAGCAGCCCCCCAGACAGGACAGATACGCAGTATTTT; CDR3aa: CASSPPDRTDTQYF
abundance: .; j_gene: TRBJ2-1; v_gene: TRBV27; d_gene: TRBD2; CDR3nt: TGTGCCAGCAGTCCAACGCAAAGACTAGCGGGGGGCTCCTACAATGAGCAGTTCTTC; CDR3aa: CASSPTQRLAGGSYNEQFF
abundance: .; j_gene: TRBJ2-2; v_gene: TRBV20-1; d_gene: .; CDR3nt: TGCAGTGCTAGAGATCTCGCACACGGTGCCACCGGGGAGCTGTTTTTT; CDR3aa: CSARDLAHGATGELFF
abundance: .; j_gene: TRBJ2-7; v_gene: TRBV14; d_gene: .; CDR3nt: TGTGCCAGCAGCCACGGACAAAACTACGAGCAGTACTTC; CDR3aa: CASSHGQNYEQYF
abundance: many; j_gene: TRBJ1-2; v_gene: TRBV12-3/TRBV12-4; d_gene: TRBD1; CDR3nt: TGTGCCAGCAGTCCCCCGGGACAGGGTTACTATGGCTACACCTTC; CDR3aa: CASSPPGQGYYGYTF
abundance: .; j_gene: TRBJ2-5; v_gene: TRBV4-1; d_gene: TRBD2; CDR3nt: TGCGCCGGCAGCCAAGACCCGGAACTAGCGGGGGGCCAAGAGACCCAGTACTTC; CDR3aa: CAGSQDPELAGGQETQYF
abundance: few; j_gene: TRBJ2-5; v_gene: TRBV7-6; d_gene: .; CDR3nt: TGTGCCAGCACCACCCTTTTGGGGGGGCCCCAAGAGACCCAGTACTTC; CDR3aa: CASTTLLGGPQETQYF
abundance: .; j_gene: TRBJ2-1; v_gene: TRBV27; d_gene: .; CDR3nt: TGTGCCAGCAGTTTCGGACAGAAGCAGTTCTTC; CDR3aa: CASSFGQKQFF
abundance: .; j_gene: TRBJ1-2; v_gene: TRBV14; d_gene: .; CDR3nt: TGTGCCAGCAGCCAATTTCGCAGGGGCCAACCGGGTGGCTACACCTTC; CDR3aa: CASSQFRRGQPGGYTF
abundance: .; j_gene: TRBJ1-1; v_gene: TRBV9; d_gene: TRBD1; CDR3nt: TGTGCCAGCAGCGCCGGACAGGGAGGAACAGCTTTCTTT; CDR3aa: CASSAGQGGTAFF
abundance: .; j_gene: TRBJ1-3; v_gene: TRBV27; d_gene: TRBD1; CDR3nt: TGTGCCAGCAGTCCCGGGACAGAGGGAAACACCATATATTTT; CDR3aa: CASSPGTEGNTIYF
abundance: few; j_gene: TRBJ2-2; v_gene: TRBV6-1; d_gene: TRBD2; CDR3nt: TGTGCCAGCTATCCGCGGGGGGCCACCGGGGAGCTGTTTTTT; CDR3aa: CASYPRGATGELFF
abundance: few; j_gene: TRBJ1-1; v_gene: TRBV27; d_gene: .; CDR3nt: TGTGCCAGCAGTTCAGAACCGGAGGGCTATGCTGAAGCTTTCTTT; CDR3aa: CASSSEPEGYAEAFF
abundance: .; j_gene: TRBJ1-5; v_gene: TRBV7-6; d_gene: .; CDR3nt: TGTGCCAGCAGCCCCCCCCTTGGAGGGGAGGAAAAGCATTTT; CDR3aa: CASSPPLGGEEKHF
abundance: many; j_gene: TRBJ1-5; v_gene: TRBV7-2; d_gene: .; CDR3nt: TGTGCCAGCAGCCTTGGGGGGGCATCATATCAGCCCCAGCATTTT; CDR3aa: CASSLGGASYQPQHF
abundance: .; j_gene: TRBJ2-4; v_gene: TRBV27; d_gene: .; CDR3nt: TGTGCCAGCAATTTATCGGGAAACATTCAGTACTTC; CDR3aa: CASNLSGNIQYF
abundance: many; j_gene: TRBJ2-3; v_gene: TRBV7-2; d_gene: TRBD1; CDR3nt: TGTGCCAGCAGCTTAGACAGGGGACATAGCACAGATACGCAGTATTTT; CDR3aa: CASSLDRGHSTDTQYF
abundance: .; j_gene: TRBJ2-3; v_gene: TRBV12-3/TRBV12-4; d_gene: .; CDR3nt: TGTGCCGCAGGGGCCGGCTTTTTAGATACGCAGTATTTT; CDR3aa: CAAGAGFLDTQYF
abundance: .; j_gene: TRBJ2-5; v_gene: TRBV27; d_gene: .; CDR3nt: TGTGCCAGCAGTCCCTTTAGCGGCCTACAAGAGACCCAGTACTTC; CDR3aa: CASSPFSGLQETQYF
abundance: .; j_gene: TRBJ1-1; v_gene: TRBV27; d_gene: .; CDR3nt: TGTGCCAGCAGTCCGCCCCACAGGGCTTCGGCTTTCTTT; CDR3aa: CASSPPHRASAFF
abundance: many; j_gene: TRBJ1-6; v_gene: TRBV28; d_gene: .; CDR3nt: TGTGCCAGCAGTTACCCCGGTGTTAATAATTCACCCCTCCACTTT; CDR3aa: CASSYPGVNNSPLHF
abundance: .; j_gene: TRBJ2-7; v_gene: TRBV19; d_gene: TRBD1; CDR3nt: TGTGCCAGTAGTATAGATGACAGGGGAGCCTACGAGCAGTACTTC; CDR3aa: CASSIDDRGAYEQYF
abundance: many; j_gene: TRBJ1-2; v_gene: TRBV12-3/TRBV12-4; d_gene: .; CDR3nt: TGTGCCAGCAGTTTAAAAGGAGGGATGGAAGGCTACACCTTC; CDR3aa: CASSLKGGMEGYTF
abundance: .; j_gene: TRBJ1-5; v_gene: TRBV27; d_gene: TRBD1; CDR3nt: TGTGCCAGCAGTTCGGGGACAGCATTTAGCAATCAGCCCCAGCATTTT; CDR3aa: CASSSGTAFSNQPQHF
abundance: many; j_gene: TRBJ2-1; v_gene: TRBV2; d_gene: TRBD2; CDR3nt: TGTGCCAGCACGGGACTAGCGGGGGGTTATGAGCAGTTCTTC; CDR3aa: CASTGLAGGYEQFF
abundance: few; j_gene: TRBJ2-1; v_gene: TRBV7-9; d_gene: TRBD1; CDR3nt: TGTGCCAGCAGCTCAACCGGGACAGGGGTCTACAATGAGCAGTTCTTC; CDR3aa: CASSSTGTGVYNEQFF
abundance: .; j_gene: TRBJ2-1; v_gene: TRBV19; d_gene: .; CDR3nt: TGTGCCACCGCGGACAACTACAATGAGCAGTTCTTC; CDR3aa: CATADNYNEQFF
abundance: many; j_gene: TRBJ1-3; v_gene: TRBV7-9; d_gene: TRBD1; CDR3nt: TGTGCCAGCCCCTCAGGGGGGACGTCTGGAAACACCATATATTTT; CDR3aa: CASPSGGTSGNTIYF
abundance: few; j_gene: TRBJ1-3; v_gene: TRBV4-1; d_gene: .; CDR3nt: TGTGCCAGCAGCCAAGGATTAGCAGTCTCCTCTGGAAACACCATATATTTT; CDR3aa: CASSQGLAVSSGNTIYF
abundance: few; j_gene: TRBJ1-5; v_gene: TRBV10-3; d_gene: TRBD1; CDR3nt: TGTGCCATCAGAGGACAGGGGGATCAGCCCCAGCATTTT; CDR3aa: CAIRGQGDQPQHF
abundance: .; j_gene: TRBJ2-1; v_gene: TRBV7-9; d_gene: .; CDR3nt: TGTGCCAGCAGCACCGGGACGTACTTCTACAATGAGCAGTTCTTC; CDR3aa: CASSTGTYFYNEQFF
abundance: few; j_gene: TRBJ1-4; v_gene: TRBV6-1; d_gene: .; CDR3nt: TGTGCCAGCAGTGAATGGGGCAGAACTAATGAAAAACTGTTTTTT; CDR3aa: CASSEWGRTNEKLFF
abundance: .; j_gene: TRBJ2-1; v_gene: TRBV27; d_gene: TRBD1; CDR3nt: TGTGCCAGCAGTATCACGACAGGGGGTACGGATGAGCAGTTCTTC; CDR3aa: CASSITTGGTDEQFF
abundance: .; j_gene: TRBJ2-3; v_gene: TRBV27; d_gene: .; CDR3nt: TGTACCAGCAGTTTAGGCAGGGGCACGATCACAGATACGCAGTATTTT; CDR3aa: CTSSLGRGTITDTQYF
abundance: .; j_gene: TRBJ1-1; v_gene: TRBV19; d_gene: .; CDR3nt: TGTGCCAGTAGTATCATTACGGACACTATGAACACTGAAGCTTTCTTT; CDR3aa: CASSIITDTMNTEAFF
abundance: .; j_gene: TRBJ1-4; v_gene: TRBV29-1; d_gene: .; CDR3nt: TGCAGCGTTCAAGGGTTAGACGAAAAACTGTTTTTT; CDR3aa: CSVQGLDEKLFF
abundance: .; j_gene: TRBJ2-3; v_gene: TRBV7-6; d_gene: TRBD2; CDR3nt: TGTGCCAGCAGTTCACTAGCGGGGGGGAAAGATACGCAGTATTTT; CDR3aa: CASSSLAGGKDTQYF